A single TCR beta chain is shown here with its context. This sample was taken from a study of blood T cell dynamics during melanoma immunotherapy. Overall study context: Patients with metastatic melanoma got pembrolizumab or nivolumab-ipilimumab as first-line care.

The germline gives CDR1 MNHNS, CDR2 SASEGT. The CDR3 extends over 17 amino acids. Trimming cost V 2 bases and J 2 bases, with 13 bases left between them. Time point here: pre-treatment baseline. Sampling occurred pretreatment (T0) and at week 3 (W3), after cycle one of checkpoint blockade. TCRdb keeps only in-frame clones here, not all; method: immunoSEQ multiplex PCR. The sample carries about 13,000 clones, roughly 89% recorded once. The TCR was taken from a human donor with melanoma. The gene calls are TRBV6-1 and TRBJ2-6; TRBD1 is a possible D gene (6 bases). The material was blood, obtained from a patient treated with checkpoint blockade. For the CDR3, the DNA is TGTGCCAGCAGTGAATTTCTTACAGGGACTGGGGCCAACGTCCTGACTTTC. It translates to CASSEFLTGTGANVLTF.